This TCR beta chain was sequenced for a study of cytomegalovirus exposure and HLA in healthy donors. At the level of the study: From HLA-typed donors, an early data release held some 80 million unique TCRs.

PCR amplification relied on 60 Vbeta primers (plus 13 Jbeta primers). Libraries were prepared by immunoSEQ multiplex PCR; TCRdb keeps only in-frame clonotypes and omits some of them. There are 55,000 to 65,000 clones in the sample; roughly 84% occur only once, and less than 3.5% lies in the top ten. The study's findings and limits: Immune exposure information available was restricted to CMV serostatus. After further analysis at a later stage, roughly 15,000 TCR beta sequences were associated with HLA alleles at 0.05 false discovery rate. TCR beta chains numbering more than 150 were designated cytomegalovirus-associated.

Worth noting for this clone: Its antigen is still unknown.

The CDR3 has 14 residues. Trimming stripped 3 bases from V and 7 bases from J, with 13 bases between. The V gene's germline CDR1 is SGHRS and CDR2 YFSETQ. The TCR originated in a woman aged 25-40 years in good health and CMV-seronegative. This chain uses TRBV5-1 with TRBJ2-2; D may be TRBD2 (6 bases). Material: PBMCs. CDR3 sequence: CASSSGGVGGELFF. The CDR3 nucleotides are TGCGCCAGCAGCTCAGGAGGGGTAGGCGGGGAGCTGTTTTTT.